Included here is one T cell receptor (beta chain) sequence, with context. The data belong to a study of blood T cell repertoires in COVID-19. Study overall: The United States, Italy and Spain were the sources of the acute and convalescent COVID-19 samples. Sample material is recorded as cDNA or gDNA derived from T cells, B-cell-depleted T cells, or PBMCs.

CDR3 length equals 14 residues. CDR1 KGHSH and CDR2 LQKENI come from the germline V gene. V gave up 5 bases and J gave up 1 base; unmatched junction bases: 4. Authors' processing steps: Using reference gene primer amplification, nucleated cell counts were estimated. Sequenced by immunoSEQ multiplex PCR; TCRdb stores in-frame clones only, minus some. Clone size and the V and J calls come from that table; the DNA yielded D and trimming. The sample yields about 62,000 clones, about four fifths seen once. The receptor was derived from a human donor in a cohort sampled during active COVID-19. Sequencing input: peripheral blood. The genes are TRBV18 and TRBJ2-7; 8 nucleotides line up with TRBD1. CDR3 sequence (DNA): TGTGCCAGCTCATCGGACAGGGCATCCTACGAGCAGTACTTC. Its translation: CASSSDRASYEQYF.